The rows below give T cell receptor beta chains drawn from one sample of a study of shared clonotypes between healthy human individuals. Produced via immunoSEQ multiplex PCR; TCRdb's table is partial and in-frame only. The sample holds more than 2,000,000 clones, around 94% seen once. Sequencing was carried out using naive CD4+ T cells sorted from blood. These receptors were collected from a man younger than 35 in good health. CDR3s include the opening cysteine and the closing phenylalanine or tryptophan. The listing skips clone size in some rows; elsewhere it reads once, few, many or a size class.

j_gene | v_gene | abundance | CDR3aa
TRBJ2-2 | TRBV21-1 | - | CASSKGANRGMVTGELFF
TRBJ2-3 | TRBV11-2 | - | CASSPGTITDTQYF
TRBJ2-6 | TRBV2 | once | CASDGQGASGANVLTF
TRBJ2-7 | TRBV7-9 | - | CASSRGGLDEQYF
TRBJ2-5 | TRBV11-2 | - | CASSAQGETQYF
TRBJ2-7 | TRBV19 | - | CASSTGTGSTYEQYF
TRBJ2-7 | TRBV12-5 | once | CASGLGTKDTTSFNEQYF
TRBJ1-1 | TRBV2 | - | CASRVDRGRTEAFF
TRBJ1-1 | TRBV18 | - | CASSPGSLNTEAFF
TRBJ2-5 | TRBV6-6 | - | CASSFLPRETQYF
TRBJ2-7 | TRBV5-1 | - | CASSLEGALHF
TRBJ1-2 | TRBV21-1 | - | CASSKALQGTNYGYTF
TRBJ1-6 | TRBV30 | few | CAWSVGRGSPLHF
TRBJ2-3 | TRBV19 | - | CASSIVPAGYPDTQYF
TRBJ1-5 | TRBV10-1 | - | CASSRGEGQPQHF
TRBJ2-7 | TRBV27 | - | CASSLLGGYALTTYEQYF
TRBJ2-7 | TRBV7-8 | once | CASSLDHGGTGEQYF
TRBJ2-3 | TRBV10-3 | - | CAIKNSLNTQYF
TRBJ1-2 | TRBV6-6 | - | CASSDPGQGAGYTF
TRBJ1-2 | TRBV19 | few | CASSHQSGGYTF
TRBJ2-5 | TRBV10-3 | - | CAISEWDGDQETQYF
TRBJ2-1 | TRBV5-1 | - | CASSLTAGVGNEQFF
TRBJ2-7 | TRBV5-1 | - | CASSGGLADPNYEQYF
TRBJ1-2 | TRBV6-5 | - | CASSPDSFYGYTF
TRBJ1-4 | TRBV18 | - | CASSPGTHGGEKLFF
TRBJ1-1 | TRBV6-1 | - | CASSSWTGGYAEAFF
TRBJ1-1 | TRBV5-5 | - | CASSLVGANTEAFF
TRBJ1-2 | TRBV6-6 | - | CASSRGQSGYGYTF
TRBJ1-6 | TRBV6-1 | - | CASSETDRVVHF
TRBJ2-3 | TRBV18 | - | CASSPQGGSSTDTQYF
TRBJ2-3 | TRBV6-6 | - | CASSPRGGSTDTQYF
TRBJ2-5 | TRBV2 | - | CASNPLGTTPQETQYF
TRBJ2-7 | TRBV5-4 | - | CASSLGPLAGGYEQYF
TRBJ2-2 | TRBV6-1 | - | CASSDRNSPFAGELFF
TRBJ2-1 | TRBV9 | - | CASSVGWNEQFF
TRBJ1-1 | TRBV6-1 | few | CASSAGENTEAFF
TRBJ2-7 | TRBV25-1 | once | CASTSGAVYEQYF
TRBJ2-3 | TRBV19 | - | CASSRGDSTDTQYF
TRBJ1-2 | TRBV28 | - | CASNEQGSSYTF
TRBJ1-6 | TRBV7-9 | - | CASSFRQGAEDSPLHF
TRBJ2-1 | TRBV7-2 | - | CASSLVVSREQFF
TRBJ2-7 | TRBV30 | - | CAWATRAPEQYF
TRBJ2-2 | TRBV5-4 | - | CASSYYTGELFF